This TCR beta chain was observed in a study of vaccination and CD4 T cells after COVID-19. The Oncomine TCR Beta short-read assay was applied to DNA of cultured CD4+ T cells. After culture, CD4+ T cells served as the source for genomic DNA extraction. TCRdb called the PCR reads again in MiXCR, with one record for every CDR3 protein. The data contain 9,500 to 15,000 distinct CDR3 sequences, 45% to 50% of them singletons. Treatment of the sample: 10-day PBMC culture with coronavirus spike peptide pools or control peptides (ViraFEST assay). IL-2 (about 10 IU/ml) and peptide pools (about 9 ug/ml) were added to cultures of approximately 2.2 million PBMCs per well. In regard to this clonotype: Its specificity is not known.

Trimming cost V 4 bases and J 3 bases; bases outside gene matches: 6. The CDR3 has 14 amino acids. The germline V gene encodes CDR1 SGDLS and CDR2 YYNGEE. V usage is TRBV9 and J usage is TRBJ2-7; TRBD1 matches at 8 bases. This TCR was recovered from a human donor who had recovered from COVID-19. Sequencing was performed on CD4+ T cells from blood, cultured in vitro. DNA for the CDR3: TGTGCCAGCAGCCCCCAAGACAGGGGCTACGAGCAGTACTTC. Protein: CASSPQDRGYEQYF.